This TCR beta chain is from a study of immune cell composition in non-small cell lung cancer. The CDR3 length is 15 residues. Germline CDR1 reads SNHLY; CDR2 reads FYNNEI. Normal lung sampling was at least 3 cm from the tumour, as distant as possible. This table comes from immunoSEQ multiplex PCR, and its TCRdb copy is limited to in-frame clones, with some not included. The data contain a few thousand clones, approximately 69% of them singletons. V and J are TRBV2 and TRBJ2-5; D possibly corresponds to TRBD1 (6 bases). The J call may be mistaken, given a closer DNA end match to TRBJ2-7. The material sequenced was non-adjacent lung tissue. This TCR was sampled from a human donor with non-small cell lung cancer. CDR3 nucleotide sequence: TGTGCCAGCAGTGAAGCTGGGGGCAGAATTTACGAGCAGTACTTC. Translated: CASSEAGGRIYEQYF.